What follows describes a single TCR beta chain. This specimen comes from a study of blood T cell repertoires in COVID-19. Study-level information: Sources were T cells, B-cell-depleted T cells, or PBMCs; the material itself was cDNA or gDNA.

Authors' processing steps: Amplification of reference gene primers was used by the study to estimate nucleated cell counts. Using immunoSEQ multiplex PCR, the repertoire was profiled, and TCRdb retains in-frame clones only, with some absent. V and J calls and clone size follow that table, whereas D and trimming were derived from the DNA. This table has roughly 40,000 clones, about 90% appearing once. Trimming removed 2 bases from V and 5 bases from J, with 22 bases in between. The CDR3 totals 17 residues. Germline values: CDR1 SGHAT, CDR2 FQNNGV. The chain recombines TRBV11-2 with TRBJ2-7; D is perhaps TRBD1 (6 bases). The origin of this receptor is a man aged 45-65 years with active COVID-19. The sample consisted of peripheral blood. The CDR3 sequence: CASSLNPWAPPGDEQYF. The CDR3 DNA is TGTGCCAGCAGCTTAAATCCCTGGGCCCCTCCAGGGGACGAGCAGTACTTC.